The 26 T cell receptor beta chains in this list originate from one sample, sequenced in a study of cytomegalovirus exposure and HLA in healthy donors. The method was immunoSEQ multiplex PCR; TCRdb's version includes in-frame clones alone and lacks a portion of them. The sample lists 250,000 or so clones, about 90% seen once, with about 12% in the top ten. The sample consisted of PBMCs. The receptors shown here come from a man younger than 35 in good health and CMV-seropositive.

The chain carries TRBV11-2 and TRBJ1-1; a possible D gene is TRBD1 (5 bases). The CDR3 is 16 residues long. The V end was cut by 2 bases, the J end by 2 bases, with 15 bases between. Germline V gives CDR1 SGHAT, CDR2 FQNNGV. This CDR3 is CASSLWGGKLNTEAFF. The CDR3 bases are TGTGCCAGCAGCTTATGGGGCGGGAAATTAAACACTGAAGCTTTCTTT.

V gene TRBV27 combines with J gene TRBJ2-7; a possible D gene is TRBD1 (5 bases). CDR1 and CDR2 from the germline V gene are MNHEY and SMNVEV (reference sequence). The CDR3 loop spans 15 amino acids. The CDR3 loop is CASKGSGLGPYEQYF. CDR3 bases: TGTGCATCAAAGGGGTCGGGTCTAGGACCCTACGAGCAGTACTTC.

This clone was observed once. The V gene is TRBV2, the J gene TRBJ2-5, with D maybe TRBD1 (7 bases). CDR1 is SNHLY, CDR2 FYNNEI, per germline. Trimming took 2 bases from V and 5 from J, leaving 12 bases between them. There are 14 residues in the CDR3. CDR3: CASSERGLAETQYF. CDR3 nucleotides: TGTGCCAGCAGTGAAAGGGGGCTAGCGGAGACCCAGTACTTC.

The chain recombines TRBV5-1 with TRBJ2-2; D not certain. V was cut by 3 bases and J by 6 bases, with 6 bases left in between. CDR3 length: 12 amino acids. CDR1 and CDR2 (germline): SGHRS, YFSETQ. The CDR3 DNA follows: TGCGCCAGCAGCTGGGTAGCCGGGGAGCTGTTTTTT. The encoded protein is CASSWVAGELFF.

The rearrangement links TRBV6-1 to TRBJ1-1, with D possibly being TRBD1 (5 bases). The CDR3 is 13 amino acids. Deletions cut 9 bases from V and 3 bases from J, with 14 bases between. The germline V gene encodes CDR1 MNHNS and CDR2 SASEGT. CDR3 nucleotides: TGTGCCAGTGGGGGAGATCGGGACACTGAAGCTTTCTTT. Translated, it gives CASGGDRDTEAFF.

The chain employs TRBV4-1 and TRBJ2-3; TRBD1 is a possible D gene (6 bases). The V end was cut by 1 base, the J end by 2 bases, with 10 bases between. Germline-derived CDR1 and CDR2 are MGHRA and YSYEKL. This CDR3 is built from 15 residues. CDR3 sequence (DNA): TGCGCCAGCAGCCAAGCCGCAGGGGACACAGATACGCAGTATTTT. It is translated as CASSQAAGDTDTQYF.

A word on this clone: The sample contains more than one DNA sequence encoding this CDR3. The chain has TRBV5-1 and TRBJ1-1; no reliable D call. Germline CDR1 SGHRS, CDR2 YFSETQ. CDR3 length equals 15 residues. V was clipped by 0 bases and J by 1 base, with 10 bases between them. This CDR3 is CASSLAIGANTEAFF. The CDR3 DNA sequence: TGCGCCAGCAGCTTGGCCATAGGAGCGAACACTGAAGCTTTCTTT.

As to this clone: Other DNA sequences from this sample encode an identical CDR3 as well. The V gene is TRBV30, the J gene TRBJ2-5, with D unclear. The germline V gene encodes CDR1 GTSNPN and CDR2 SVGIG (reference sequence). The germline V and J ends were trimmed by 2 bases and 2 bases, with 6 bases remaining between them. This CDR3 has 12 amino acids. The chain's CDR3 is CAWSIGQETQYF. Here the CDR3 DNA reads TGTGCCTGGAGTATAGGACAAGAGACCCAGTACTTC.

This clone came up once. The chain couples TRBV4-1 to TRBJ1-3; a weak D match, TRBD1 (5 bases). Trimming removed 1 base from V and 3 bases from J, with 10 bases in between. This CDR3 comprises 15 residues. Germline CDR1 and CDR2: MGHRA and YSYEKL. The CDR3 DNA reads as TGCGCCAGCAGCCAAGGGGACGGTCTTGGAAACACCATATATTTT. Translating it yields CASSQGDGLGNTIYF.

The V call is TRBV27, the J call TRBJ1-1; 8 bases agree with TRBD1. Trimming cost V 3 bases and J 4 bases; bases outside gene matches: 7. CDR3 size: 15 residues. Germline-derived CDR1 and CDR2 are MNHEY and SMNVEV (reference sequence). In nucleotides, the CDR3 is TGTGCCAGCAGTTTCCTAGCCACAGGGGGCACTGAAGCTTTCTTT. This sequence encodes CASSFLATGGTEAFF.

This sequence joins TRBV10-2 and TRBJ1-3; D is uncertain. Trimming took 0 bases from V and 4 from J, leaving 7 bases between them. CDR3 length: 14 residues. The germline V gene encodes CDR1 WSHSY and CDR2 SAAADI. CDR3 region: CASSESGFGNTIYF. In DNA form, the CDR3 reads TGCGCCAGCAGTGAGTCAGGGTTCGGAAACACCATATATTTT.

This clone came up a few times. The chain uses TRBV6-6 and TRBJ1-5; D is possibly TRBD1 (6 bases). V shed 9 bases and J shed 4 bases, with 16 bases lying between them. CDR3 size: 14 residues. Germline V gene lookup returns CDR1 MNHNY and CDR2 SVGAGI (reference sequence). The CDR3 coding sequence is TGTGCCAGTTCCACTAGACAGGCGAATCAGCCCCAGCATTTT. Protein sequence: CASSTRQANQPQHF.

The chain couples TRBV6-1 to TRBJ2-3; 7 nucleotides align to TRBD2. Looked up from germline, CDR1 is MNHNS and CDR2 is SASEGT. The length of the CDR3 is 16 residues. The junction had 6 bases not matched to a gene; V was cut back by 2 bases and J by 1 base. Here the CDR3 DNA reads TGTGCCAGCAGTGAATTCGGTCTAGCGGGCACAGATACGCAGTATTTT. Protein: CASSEFGLAGTDTQYF.

The rearrangement joins TRBV19 to TRBJ1-5, with a tentative D call TRBD1 (5 bases). CDR1 is LNHDA, CDR2 SQIVND, per germline (reference sequence). The CDR3 is made up of 13 amino acids. Trimming removed 4 bases from V and 16 bases from J, with 20 bases in between. CDR3: CASSRDPRVRQHF. The CDR3 coding sequence is TGTGCCAGTAGTAGGGACCCCAGAGTTCGCCAACATTTT. Using reference TRBV19 and TRBJ1-5 for the parts outside the CDR3, the full variable domain is DGGITQSPKYLFRKEGQNVTLSCEQNLNHDAMYWYRQDPGQGLRLIYYSQIVNDFQKGDIAEGYSVSREKKESFPLTVTSAQKNPTAFYLCASSRDPRVRQHFGDGTRLSIL.

The rearrangement uses TRBV6-1 and TRBJ1-1; TRBD1 matches at 8 bases. Per germline, CDR1 MNHNS and CDR2 SASEGT. V lost 6 bases and J lost 5; bases outside the gene matches: 2. The CDR3 is 12 residues long. CDR3 nucleotide sequence: TGTGCCAGCAGCAGGGGGCGAACTGAAGCTTTCTTT. It encodes CASSRGRTEAFF.

The chain is built from TRBV2 and TRBJ1-5; no clear D gene. V dropped 5 bases and J dropped 6 bases, with 11 bases sitting between them. The V gene's germline CDR1 is SNHLY and CDR2 FYNNEI. The CDR3 is 13 residues long. The CDR3: CASSPFQGQPQHF. The CDR3 region has the DNA TGTGCCAGCAGTCCCTTTCAAGGTCAGCCCCAGCATTTT.

The rearrangement uses TRBV6-5 and TRBJ2-7; 7 bases fit TRBD1. The ends lost 6 bases at V and 6 bases at J; junction bases unmatched: 8. CDR1 MNHEY and CDR2 SVGAGI come from the germline V gene. CDR3 size: 13 residues. The CDR3, as DNA: TGTGCCAGCAGGGACCCCGGACAGGTCGAGCAGTACTTC. This codes for CASRDPGQVEQYF.

This sequence joins TRBV5-6 and TRBJ1-5, with D perhaps matching TRBD1 (6 bases). Trimming took 0 bases from V and 7 from J, leaving 8 bases between them. The CDR3 has 13 residues. From germline, CDR1 is SGHDT and CDR2 YYEEEE. CDR3 protein: CASSLEGGQPQHF. The CDR3 DNA follows: TGTGCCAGCAGCTTGGAAGGGGGACAGCCCCAGCATTTT.

V usage is TRBV27 and J usage is TRBJ2-2; D is undetermined. With 4 bases removed from V and 5 bases from J, the gap between germline ends came to 5 bases. The CDR3 totals 12 residues. Germline V lookup: CDR1 MNHEY, CDR2 SMNVEV (reference sequence). As DNA, the CDR3 is TGTGCCAGCAGTTCATGGACCGGGGAGCTGTTTTTT. Its translation is CASSSWTGELFF.

This chain links TRBV28 with TRBJ2-7, with D unresolved. Trimming removed 6 bases at V and 0 bases at J, with 3 bases between. CDR1 MDHEN and CDR2 SYDVKM come from the germline V gene. CDR3 size: 11 residues. The chain's CDR3 is CASRNSYEQYF. The CDR3 coding sequence is TGTGCCAGCAGAAACTCCTACGAGCAGTACTTC.

This sequence joins TRBV5-1 and TRBJ2-1, with 8 bases fitting TRBD2. The CDR3 loop spans 16 amino acids. Germline loops: CDR1 SGHRS, CDR2 YFSETQ. Germline trimming cut 5 bases from V and 2 bases from J; bases unmatched to any gene: 9. CDR3 residues: CASRSLTGGPYNEQFF. DNA for the CDR3: TGCGCCAGCAGATCCCTAACGGGAGGGCCCTACAATGAGCAGTTCTTC.

The rearrangement links TRBV30 to TRBJ1-3; D unclear. In germline, CDR1 is GTSNPN, CDR2 SVGIG (reference sequence). There are 12 residues in the CDR3. V was trimmed by 2 bases and J by 2 bases, leaving 4 bases between them. CDR3 nucleotide sequence: TGTGCCTGGAGTATAACTGGAAACACCATATATTTT. Translation gives CAWSITGNTIYF.

CDR3 bases: TGCGCCAGCAGCCCTCTAGCGGGAGGGAACAATGAGCAGTTCTTC. It translates to CASSPLAGGNNEQFF. V and J are TRBV4-3 and TRBJ2-1, with 12 positions matching TRBD2. The CDR3 length is 15 residues. Per germline, CDR1 LGHNA and CDR2 YSLEER. The J segment lost 5 bases and the V segment lost 4 bases, leaving 3 bases of the junction unmatched.

This clone has a single count. The identical CDR3 is also encoded by other nucleotide sequences in the sample. The rearrangement joins TRBV28 to TRBJ2-1; D could derive from TRBD1 or TRBD2 (5 bases each). The CDR3 loop spans 14 amino acids. Trimming removed 2 bases from V and 0 bases from J, with 5 bases in between. From germline, CDR1 is MDHEN and CDR2 SYDVKM. CDR3 DNA: TGTGCCAGCAGTTTAGGGGGCTCCTACAATGAGCAGTTCTTC. Its protein is CASSLGGSYNEQFF.

The chain has TRBV7-9 and TRBJ1-1, with D perhaps TRBD1 (5 bases). Germline CDR1 SEHNR, CDR2 FQNEAQ (reference sequence). The CDR3 extends over 13 amino acids. With 5 bases removed from V and 1 base from J, the gap between germline ends came to 8 bases. The CDR3 DNA reads TGTGCCAGCAGCCCCGGACAGAACACTGAAGCTTTCTTT. Protein: CASSPGQNTEAFF.

This chain links TRBV4-1 with TRBJ2-7, with TRBD1 matching over 9 bases. The germline gives CDR1 MGHRA, CDR2 YSYEKL. The V and J ends lost 3 bases and 7 bases, in that order; junction bases with no gene match: 19. There are 18 residues in the CDR3. The CDR3: CASSHRWAVRDRALEQYF. The DNA of the CDR3 is TGCGCCAGCAGCCACCGATGGGCCGTCCGGGACAGGGCCCTGGAGCAGTACTTC.